This T cell receptor beta chain was found in a study of T cell responses to AZD1222 COVID-19 vaccine (dated by TCRdb to the early 2020s). Looking at the study overall: A total of approximately 250 trial participants underwent TCR sequencing, of whom 207 had received two doses of AZD1222 and about 25 had received two doses of the MenACWY control vaccine. Trial participants were enrolled into age subgroups of 18-55, 56-69 and 70-plus years, which contained about 150, 27 and 61 TCR-sequenced participants, respectively. Points the paper makes about the study in general: Participants were mostly white British, with more females than males. The authors suggested clonal diversity may have been underestimated. No day 14 peak-response samples were available, so repertoires were characterized only after the peak T cell response. Conclusions about previously exposed vaccinees are limited because only six or seven AZD1222 recipients were SARS-CoV-2 seropositive at baseline. Vaccine-associated CD4 TCRs spanned the whole spike protein, with dominant responses in regions 160-218 and 743-854. The 56-69-year group was small, and its depth increase did not reach significance, likely because of low power. Nearly half of unique spike-specific TCRs reportedly recognized epitopes outside regions mutated in the B.1.351 and B.1.1.7 variants. A significant rise in spike-specific TCR breadth and depth was observed after two AZD1222 doses relative to day 0 and relative to MenACWY recipients.

The V and J ends are trimmed by 1 base and 9 bases, leaving 10 bases between them. CDR1 and CDR2 are drawn from the germline V gene: MDHEN, SYDVKM. There are 13 amino acids in the CDR3, from cysteine to phenylalanine inclusive. Only CDR3 DNA is held: 39 bases, read in frame from base 1. There are a few counts of this clone. Its antigen has not been determined. No base qualities exist here, and no much larger clone lies one base off it. The sample's time point label is to be understood as: about 28 days (+/-7) after the second vaccine dose. AZD1222 recipients with second doses at about 4 weeks or about 12 weeks were pooled, because spike-specific TCR depth and breadth did not differ between schedules. Samples from vaccinated people were obtained from the UK trials COV001 and COV002, which included a single-blind randomized controlled phase 2/3 trial of AZD1222 (ChAdOx1 nCoV-19) in healthy adults. For TCRbeta chain sequencing, PBMC samples from trial participants were taken at day 0 and at day 28 after the second dose.

The CDR3 regions of human TCRbeta chains were analyzed by immunosequencing. Per the original workflow: Repertoire TCRs were checked for matches against a reference library of SARS-CoV-2-specific TCRs that had been generated using the MIRA antigen-specificity platform. Breadth was defined as the fraction of unique TCRs that were SARS-CoV-2-associated, and depth was defined as the fraction of total T cells that were SARS-CoV-2-associated. Using the MIRA data, each spike-specific TCR was mapped to the spike region that the TCR reacts to and placed in a CD4 or CD8 class. Log10-transformed breadth and depth values were compared by one-way ANOVA with Sidak's multiple comparisons tests. TCRdb's version of the immuneACCESS table is confined to in-frame rearrangements and falls short of the full clone set. An unresolved V gene accounts for under half of the shortfall where checked; the remainder is of unknown origin. D and trimming come from the DNA, and the V and J calls and clone size come from that table. Within this sample are tens of thousands of clones, with around 90% of them counted one time only. Of the sample, 11% falls within the top ten clones.

The rearranged chain carries TRBV28 and TRBJ1-5; no D gene is confidently identified. The starting material was peripheral blood, obtained 28 days after the second AZD1222 dose. The source of this sequence is an adult who received the AZD1222 COVID-19 vaccine. The DNA sequence is as follows: TGTGCCAGCAGTTTATCAAGGGCTAGGCCCCAGCATTTT. Translated, it gives CASSLSRARPQHF.